These 7 T cell receptor beta chains were all obtained from the same sample, sequenced in a study of CD8 T cells in Susac syndrome. RNA amounts of roughly 0.5 to 1 ug underwent reverse transcription with random hexamers. Via MiXCR, TCRdb re-called the immunoSEQ multiplex PCR reads, giving one row per CDR3 protein. The profile shows some 160,000 distinct CDR3 sequences, roughly 94% of them singletons. Sequencing was performed on CD4+ T cells from PBMCs. Receptor source: a human donor in good health.

V gene TRBV27 combines with J gene TRBJ1-5; perhaps TRBD1 as D (6 bases). CDR3 length: 17 amino acids. The germline V gene encodes CDR1 MNHEY and CDR2 SMNVEV (reference sequence). V lost 2 bases, J lost 4 bases, and 18 bases lay in between. CDR3 loop: CASSLIATGITNQPQHF. The CDR3 nucleotides read TGTGCCAGCAGTTTAATTGCGACAGGCATTACTAATCAGCCCCAGCATTTT.

The chain recombines TRBV7-9 with TRBJ2-7; 10 bases line up with TRBD2. CDR3 length: 15 amino acids. With 5 bases clipped from V and 4 bases from J, the junction kept 8 bases outside the gene matches. Per germline, CDR1 SEHNR and CDR2 FQNEAQ (reference sequence). CDR3: CASSLGGLARYEQYF. The DNA of the CDR3 is TGTGCCAGCAGCCTCGGGGGACTAGCGAGGTACGAGCAGTACTTC.

The chain links TRBV7-9 to TRBJ1-4, with a possible D match to TRBD1 (5 bases). Germline assignment: CDR1 SEHNR and CDR2 FQNEAQ (reference sequence). The CDR3 spans 16 residues. V was pared by 3 bases and J by 4 bases, with 15 bases between. For the CDR3, the DNA is TGTGCCAGCAGCTTCCAGGGCGGGGCACTTAATGAAAAACTGTTTTTT. The encoded protein is CASSFQGGALNEKLFF.

The rearrangement joins TRBV20-1 to TRBJ1-2; 9 bases line up with TRBD1. The CDR3 is 15 amino acids. Germline-derived CDR1 and CDR2 are DFQATT and SNEGSKA (reference sequence). J lost 0 bases, V lost 0 bases, and 2 bases had no gene match. CDR3 residues: CSARETGGTNYGYTF. As DNA, the CDR3 is TGCAGTGCTAGAGAGACAGGGGGAACTAACTATGGCTACACCTTC.

V and J are TRBV19 and TRBJ2-2; the D call may be TRBD1 or TRBD2 (5 bases each). The CDR3 loop spans 16 amino acids. V lost 3 bases, J lost 3 bases, and 14 bases lay in between. Per germline, CDR1 LNHDA and CDR2 SQIVND (reference sequence). CDR3 amino acids: CASSMHRGADTGELFF. The CDR3 nucleotides are TGTGCCAGTAGTATGCACCGGGGCGCGGACACCGGGGAGCTGTTTTTT.

This chain joins TRBV5-4 and TRBJ1-5, with unresolved D. V was shortened by 4 bases and J by 3 bases, with 14 bases between the two germline ends. Germline V gives CDR1 SGHNT, CDR2 YYREEE (reference sequence). The CDR3 loop spans 15 amino acids. CDR3 in DNA: TGTGCCAGCAGCGACACTGACGGGCCCAATCAGCCCCAGCATTTT. Residues: CASSDTDGPNQPQHF. Drawing the rest from reference TRBV5-4 and TRBJ1-5, the complete variable domain is ETGVTQSPTHLIKTRGQQVTLRCSSQSGHNTVSWYQQALGQGPQFIFQYYREEENGRGNFPPRFSGLQFPNYSSELNVNALELDDSALYLCASSDTDGPNQPQHFGDGTRLSIL.

This chain links TRBV30 with TRBJ2-3; 8 bases are shared with TRBD2. Looked up from germline, CDR1 is GTSNPN and CDR2 is SVGIG (reference sequence). The V segment lost 0 bases and the J segment 4 bases; nucleotides outside the gene matches: 6. This CDR3 comprises 15 residues. The CDR3: CAWSVRGGFSDTQYF. CDR3 sequence (DNA): TGTGCCTGGAGTGTACGGGGGGGGTTTTCAGATACGCAGTATTTT.